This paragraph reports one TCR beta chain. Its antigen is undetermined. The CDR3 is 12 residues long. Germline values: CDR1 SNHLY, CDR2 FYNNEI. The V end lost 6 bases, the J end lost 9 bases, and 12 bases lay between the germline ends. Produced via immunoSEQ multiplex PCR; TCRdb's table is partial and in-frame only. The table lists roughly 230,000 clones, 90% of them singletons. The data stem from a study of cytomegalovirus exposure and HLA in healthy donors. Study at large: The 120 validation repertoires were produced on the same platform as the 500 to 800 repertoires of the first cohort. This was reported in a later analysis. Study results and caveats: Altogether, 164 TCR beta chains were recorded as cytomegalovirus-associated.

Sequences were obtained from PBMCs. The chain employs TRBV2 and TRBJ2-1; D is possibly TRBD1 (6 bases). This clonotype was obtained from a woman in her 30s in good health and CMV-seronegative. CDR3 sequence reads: CASRAGTIEQFF. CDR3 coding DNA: TGTGCCAGCAGAGCCGGGACAATTGAGCAGTTCTTC.